Presented here are 23 T cell receptor beta chains from one specimen sequenced in a study of T cells expressing NK-cell markers. TCRdb re-called the 5' RACE reads and catalogs CDR3 proteins one per entry, DNA excluded. The listing records about 150,000 distinct CDR3 sequences. Sequenced sample: blood T cells: a sorted CD56 or NKG2C T cell subset, CD4+ or CD8+ T cells, or bulk PBMC T cells (not recorded which). The receptors originated from a man aged 18-70 years in good health.

The V gene is TRBV29-1, the J gene TRBJ2-3; without DNA, the TCRdb call of TRBD1 cannot be checked. Germline loops: CDR1 SQVTM, CDR2 ANQGSEA. CDR3 length: 14 amino acids. Here the CDR3 reads CSSPMGAVTDTQYF.

The V call is TRBV10-3, the J call TRBJ2-3; the D call of TRBD1 rests on TCRdb alone, since no DNA is present to check it. CDR1 ENHRY and CDR2 SYGVKD come from the germline V gene. The CDR3 totals 15 residues. The CDR3 loop is CAISAGASSTDTQYF.

The chain uses TRBV7-7 and TRBJ2-7. There are 13 residues in the CDR3. CDR1 is SSHAT, CDR2 FNYEAQ, per germline (reference sequence). The CDR3 sequence: CASSPRGLNEQYF.

V gene TRBV7-9 combines with J gene TRBJ1-1; lacking DNA, the TRBD1 call made by TCRdb goes unchecked. This CDR3 has 16 residues. Germline-derived CDR1 and CDR2 are SEHNR and FQNEAQ (reference sequence). This CDR3 reads CASSPTEGLWDTEAFF.

This chain's CDR3 is CASSGGAGRETQYF. The V gene is TRBV6-1, the J gene TRBJ2-5; TCRdb picks TRBD1, but there is no DNA to check that call. The CDR3 contains 14 residues. From germline, CDR1 is MNHNS and CDR2 SASEGT.

V is TRBV12-5 and J is TRBJ2-5; TCRdb outputs TRBD1, but without DNA this stays unchecked. Germline V gene lookup returns CDR1 LGHNT and CDR2 FRNRAP. This CDR3 is built from 15 residues. The CDR3 reads CASALTGQGWETQYF.

The rearrangement uses TRBV12-3 or TRBV12-4 and TRBJ2-1. There are 12 residues in the CDR3. CDR3: CASSLIPNEQFF.

V gene TRBV12-3 or TRBV12-4 combines with J gene TRBJ1-3; the D gene TCRdb calls, TRBD1, cannot be checked with no DNA. The CDR3 totals 16 residues. The CDR3 sequence: CASSLDRVGSGNTIYF.

The chain joins TRBV9 to TRBJ2-6; TCRdb's D gene call, TRBD1, goes unchecked for lack of DNA. The V gene's germline CDR1 is SGDLS and CDR2 YYNGEE. CDR3 size: 19 residues. CDR3 amino acids: CASSVDPSLVPSGANVLTF.

CDR3 protein: CASSPRDSYTYEQYF. This chain links TRBV28 with TRBJ2-7; the TCRdb D gene call, TRBD1, has no DNA to confirm it. CDR3 size: 15 residues. Germline-derived CDR1 and CDR2 are MDHEN and SYDVKM.

The V and J genes are TRBV10-2 and TRBJ1-6. The germline V gene has CDR1 WSHSY and CDR2 SAAADI. The CDR3 covers 14 residues. CDR3 protein: CASSEGLDNSPLHF.

The V call is TRBV24-1, the J call TRBJ2-5; TCRdb lists TRBD1, though no DNA is available to test this call. The length of the CDR3 is 14 residues. Germline V CDR1 and CDR2: KGHDR, SFDVKD. CDR3: CATSGGGVPETQYF.

This rearrangement joins TRBV4-1 to TRBJ2-3; TCRdb's D gene call, TRBD1, goes unchecked for lack of DNA. This CDR3 contains 15 residues. Germline CDR1 MGHRA, CDR2 YSYEKL. CDR3 protein: CASSFRDRVTDTQYF.

The chain couples TRBV7-6 to TRBJ2-7; TCRdb indicates TRBD1, and absent DNA this call remains unverified. The CDR3 covers 15 residues. Germline CDR1 SGHVS, CDR2 FNYEAQ. The CDR3 region is CASSTSDRGLDEQYF. Full variable domain (outside the CDR3, taken from reference TRBV7-6 and TRBJ2-7): GAGVSQSPRYKVTKRGQDVALRCDPISGHVSLYWYRQALGQGPEFLTYFNYEAQQDKSGLPNDRFSAERPEGSISTLTIQRTEQRDSAMYRCASSTSDRGLDEQYFGPGTRLTVT.

The chain has TRBV19 and TRBJ1-4. The CDR3 has 15 amino acids. Per germline, CDR1 LNHDA and CDR2 SQIVND (reference sequence). Here the CDR3 reads CASSMMGATNEKLFF.

The rearrangement links TRBV27 to TRBJ2-7; checking the TCRdb D call of TRBD1 is not possible without DNA. From germline, CDR1 is MNHEY and CDR2 SMNVEV (reference sequence). The CDR3 has 16 amino acids. CDR3 loop: CASSLDWTEVVYEQYF.

V usage is TRBV6-5 and J usage is TRBJ1-2. Germline V gives CDR1 MNHEY, CDR2 SVGAGI. The CDR3 has 12 residues. The CDR3 loop is CASTLGRAGYTF.

The chain uses TRBV12-3 or TRBV12-4 and TRBJ1-2; without DNA, the TCRdb call of TRBD1 cannot be checked. This CDR3 comprises 13 residues. The CDR3 reads CASSLGQVVSYTF.

V is TRBV5-6 and J is TRBJ1-2; TCRdb names TRBD1, which stays unverified in the absence of DNA. The CDR3 totals 17 residues. CDR1 SGHDT and CDR2 YYEEEE come from the germline V gene. CDR3 region: CASSLTLGREDWYGYTF.

This chain links TRBV7-9 with TRBJ2-3; absent DNA, TCRdb's TRBD1 call cannot be checked. Germline-derived CDR1 and CDR2 are SEHNR and FQNEAQ (reference sequence). This CDR3 has 14 amino acids. The CDR3 is CASMLGGRADTQYF.

The V and J genes are TRBV20-1 and TRBJ2-3; TCRdb designates TRBD1, a call that cannot be tested without DNA. Germline V gene lookup returns CDR1 DFQATT and CDR2 SNEGSKA (reference sequence). The CDR3 consists of 12 residues. The chain's CDR3 is CSATGETDTQYF.

This chain connects TRBV3-1 to TRBJ2-3; absent DNA, TCRdb's TRBD2 call cannot be checked. Germline values: CDR1 LGHDT, CDR2 YNNKEL (reference sequence). CDR3 length: 19 residues. The CDR3 sequence: CASSQGDSSSGGEEGTQYF.

This chain uses TRBV7-9 with TRBJ2-6; TCRdb proposes TRBD2, but this gene call is untestable without DNA. The germline gives CDR1 SEHNR, CDR2 FQNEAQ (reference sequence). This CDR3 has 15 residues. The CDR3 region is CASSFSPSGANVLTF.